Following are 15 T cell receptor beta chains from one sample sequenced in a study of tumor-infiltrating lymphocytes in oesophageal squamous cell carcinoma. TCRdb reprocessed the PCR reads with MiXCR, giving one entry per CDR3 protein. This sample has around 15,000 distinct CDR3 sequences, with roughly half found just once. Material: esophageal tumor tissue. The receptor source for this set is a female donor with esophageal squamous cell carcinoma.

This clonotype was recorded many times. The rearrangement uses TRBV15 and TRBJ2-2; TRBD2 is a possible D gene (6 bases). Germline CDR1 LNHNV, CDR2 YYDKDF (reference sequence). V gave up 6 bases and J gave up 7 bases, with 24 bases separating them. The CDR3 contains 17 residues. In DNA, the CDR3 is TGTGCCACCAGGACCTCCACCGGAGGGAGGAGGGTCGGGGAGCTGTTTTTT. Encoded protein: CATRTSTGGRRVGELFF.

This chain uses TRBV11-2 with TRBJ2-4; D is unclear. The J call may not be correct, given that the DNA end is closer to TRBJ2-5. From germline, CDR1 is SGHAT and CDR2 FQNNGV. This CDR3 is built from 13 residues. CDR3 nucleotides: TGTGCCAGCAGCTTAGCAGACTTAGGGACCCAGTACTTC. Encoded protein: CASSLADLGTQYF.

This clonotype has only a few counts. This chain uses TRBV7-3 with TRBJ2-5; 7 positions agree with TRBD2. The J call may be wrong; the DNA end is better matched by TRBJ2-1. This CDR3 has 15 amino acids. The germline gives CDR1 SGHTA, CDR2 FQGTGA. The CDR3 sequence is CASSLGGTSYNEQFF. Written as DNA, the CDR3 is TGTGCCAGCAGCTTGGGAGGGACTTCCTACAATGAGCAGTTCTTC.

This clonotype turned up a few times. V and J are TRBV19 and TRBJ2-7; 7 bases are a match to TRBD1. The DNA end lines up better with TRBJ2-1; the J call may be wrong. The length of the CDR3 is 12 residues. Looked up from germline, CDR1 is LNHDA and CDR2 is SQIVND (reference sequence). Here the CDR3 reads CASRLTGEEQFF. In DNA form, the CDR3 reads TGTGCCAGTAGGCTAACAGGGGAGGAGCAGTTCTTC.

The chain combines TRBV7-2 with TRBJ2-3; the D gene is possibly TRBD2 (6 bases). The length of the CDR3 is 13 residues. Germline-derived CDR1 and CDR2 are SGHTA and FQGNSA. The V and J ends lost 5 bases and 5 bases respectively, with 11 bases between them. CDR3 loop: CASSRLVRDTQYF. The CDR3 nucleotides read TGTGCCAGCAGCCGACTAGTACGAGATACGCAGTATTTT.

This clonotype came up many times. The chain uses TRBV27 and TRBJ2-7; 10 bases match TRBD1. The germline V gene has CDR1 MNHEY and CDR2 SMNVEV (reference sequence). The length of the CDR3 is 15 residues. With 2 bases clipped from V and 5 bases from J, the junction kept 6 bases outside the gene matches. The CDR3 DNA is TGTGCCAGCAGTTTAGGGGGACAGGGGACGCACGAGCAGTACTTC. It codes for CASSLGGQGTHEQYF.

By sample share, this clonotype is medium-sized. This rearrangement joins TRBV7-9 to TRBJ1-1, with 9 bases fitting TRBD1. The germline V gene has CDR1 SEHNR and CDR2 FQNEAQ (reference sequence). V shed 2 bases and J 1 base; nucleotides not matched to a gene: 8. This CDR3 spans 17 amino acids. The chain's CDR3 is CASSLPTGTGKNTEAFF. CDR3 nucleotide sequence: TGTGCCAGCAGCTTACCCACGGGGACAGGGAAGAACACTGAAGCTTTCTTT.

The chain combines TRBV19 with TRBJ2-1; 8 nucleotides match TRBD2. The CDR3 spans 15 residues. CDR1 and CDR2 from the germline V gene are LNHDA and SQIVND (reference sequence). V was clipped by 2 bases and J by 1 base; unmatched bases: 1. CDR3 sequence reads: CASSISGSSYNEQFF. CDR3 DNA: TGTGCCAGTAGTATAAGCGGGAGTTCCTACAATGAGCAGTTCTTC.

This clonotype was recorded many times. The chain is built from TRBV12-3 or TRBV12-4 and TRBJ2-7; D is unclear. The CDR3 runs to 13 residues. Trimming pared 1 base from V and 5 bases from J, leaving 9 bases between. The chain's CDR3 is CASSLGPSDEQYF. The CDR3, as DNA: TGTGCCAGCAGTTTAGGACCCTCTGACGAGCAGTACTTC.

J is TRBJ2-5 and V is TRBV7-2; D not resolved. The J call is in doubt because the DNA end fits TRBJ2-1 better. CDR3 length: 15 amino acids. Germline values: CDR1 SGHTA, CDR2 FQGNSA. The CDR3 coding sequence is TGTGCCAGCAGTTTCTCAACATGGGCCGGGAATGAGCAGTTCTTC. Translated: CASSFSTWAGNEQFF.

The rearrangement joins TRBV7-9 to TRBJ2-3, with D perhaps TRBD1 or TRBD2 (5 bases each). Germline CDR1 and CDR2: SEHNR and FQNEAQ (reference sequence). V shed 0 bases and J shed 0 bases, with 10 bases lying between them. This CDR3 region has 16 residues. DNA of the CDR3: TGTGCCAGCAGCTTAGCGCGAGGGGCGAGCACAGATACGCAGTATTTT. It yields the protein CASSLARGASTDTQYF.

A note on this clonotype: A junction end diverges from the germline sequence, so it may reflect a read error. The rearrangement joins TRBV7-6 to TRBJ2-1; D gene unclear. The J call may be mistaken, given a closer DNA end match to TRBJ2-5. Germline-derived CDR1 and CDR2 are SGHVS and FNYEAQ. The CDR3 consists of 13 residues. The CDR3 here is CASSSISQETQYF. The DNA for the CDR3 is TGTGCTAGCAGCTCGATAAGCCAAGAGACCCAGTACTTC.

V usage is TRBV6-8 and J usage is TRBJ2-2; 7 nucleotides align to TRBD1. Germline assignment: CDR1 MNHGY and CDR2 SAAAGT. V shed 6 bases, J shed 4 bases, and the junction held 2 bases outside the gene matches. This CDR3 spans 13 amino acids. The CDR3 DNA sequence: TGTGCCAGCAGACACAGGGGCACCGGGGAGCTGTTTTTT. Translating it yields CASRHRGTGELFF.

This clonotype has only a few counts. The V call is TRBV28, the J call TRBJ2-7; 14 positions agree with TRBD2. This CDR3 is built from 19 residues. CDR1 is MDHEN, CDR2 SYDVKM, per germline. Trimming at V came to 3 bases and at J to 2 bases, leaving 12 bases not matched to a gene. CDR3 residues: CASSFEIPGLAGETYEQYF. DNA for the CDR3: TGTGCCAGCAGTTTTGAGATACCGGGACTAGCGGGAGAGACCTACGAGCAGTACTTC.

This clonotype was counted many times. This sequence joins TRBV5-5 and TRBJ1-4, with 7 bases identical to TRBD1. J lost 4 bases, V lost 4 bases, and 10 bases had no gene match. This CDR3 has 16 residues. CDR1 and CDR2 (germline): SGHKS, YYEKEE (reference sequence). CDR3 amino acids: CASSTDSGTVNEKLFF. As DNA, the CDR3 is TGTGCCAGCAGCACGGACTCCGGGACAGTTAATGAAAAACTGTTTTTT.